A single sample is the source of the 6 T cell receptor beta chains below, sequenced in a study of STAT3 mutations in large granular lymphocyte leukemia. Notes on the study in general: Every T-LGLL patient had at least one immunodominant TCRbeta clonotype.

What these receptors recognize is not known. Only in-frame clones appear in the TCRdb table, and some are missing; sequencing was by immunoSEQ multiplex PCR. The sample includes fewer than 2,500 clones, 53% seen only once; the top ten take 75% to 90%. The sample was peripheral blood mononuclear cells. The source of these receptors is a man aged 55 to 69 with T-cell large granular lymphocyte leukemia. Some clones in this sample may be carry-over from other donors' samples.

The gene calls are TRBV30 and TRBJ1-4; D is unresolved. Germline assignment: CDR1 GTSNPN and CDR2 SVGIG (reference sequence). Trimming left V 0 bases short and J 0 bases short, with 8 bases between. The CDR3 spans 15 residues. CDR3 coding DNA: TGTGCCTGGAGTGTAGGATCTCCAACTAATGAAAAACTGTTTTTT. Translating it yields CAWSVGSPTNEKLFF.

This clone occurred once. This chain links TRBV30 with TRBJ1-5, with D possibly TRBD1 on 5 matching bases. The V and J ends lost 3 bases and 4 bases respectively, with 13 bases between them. Germline V lookup: CDR1 GTSNPN, CDR2 SVGIG (reference sequence). The CDR3 covers 14 residues. The CDR3 coding sequence is TGTGCCTGGAGCCTCGGGACGGGAAATCAGCCCCAGCATTTT. Its protein is CAWSLGTGNQPQHF.

The gene calls are TRBV7-9 and TRBJ2-5; 12 bases are a match to TRBD2. Germline V gene data show CDR1 as SEHNR and CDR2 as FQNEAQ (reference sequence). The junction had 9 bases not matched to a gene; V was cut back by 3 bases and J by 4 bases. This CDR3 spans 17 amino acids. Here the CDR3 DNA reads TGTGCCAGCAGCTTGGTAGGCCTAGCGGGAGGGTTAGAGACCCAGTACTTC. Translating it yields CASSLVGLAGGLETQYF.

The CDR3 reads CASSRDRGLEKLFF. CDR3 in DNA: TGTGCCAGCAGTAGGGACAGGGGGCTGGAAAAACTGTTTTTT. The chain uses TRBV6-5 and TRBJ1-4, with 12 bases lining up with TRBD1. J gave up 8 bases and V 5 bases, and 3 bases lay outside the gene matches. The CDR3 runs to 14 residues. The germline V gene has CDR1 MNHEY and CDR2 SVGAGI.

This sequence joins TRBV6-5 and TRBJ1-2, with D possibly TRBD1 on 6 matching bases. Germline-derived CDR1 and CDR2 are MNHEY and SVGAGI. This CDR3 is built from 12 residues. V dropped 4 bases and J dropped 8 bases, with 11 bases sitting between them. DNA for the CDR3: TGTGCCAGCAGTTCCCGCGGGGGCGGCTACACCTTC. Encoded protein: CASSSRGGGYTF.

This clone has only a few counts. The chain uses TRBV13 and TRBJ2-3; D is undetermined. This CDR3 is built from 13 residues. V lost 0 bases and J 6 bases, leaving 7 bases between the germline ends. Germline-derived CDR1 and CDR2 are PRHDT and FYEKMQ (reference sequence). CDR3 nucleotide sequence: TGTGCCAGCAGCTTAGGCGGTTTCGATACGCAGTATTTT. It is translated as CASSLGGFDTQYF.